This T cell receptor beta chain was documented in a study of T cells in Graves' hyperthyroidism and ophthalmopathy (dated by TCRdb to the late 2010s). The study in broad terms: Peripheral blood was collected at initial diagnosis, before any treatment. TCR V-J signatures able to tell the groups apart were searched for in a discovery cohort of 100 or so patients, of whom approximately 40 had Graves' ophthalmopathy and more than 55 had stable Graves' hyperthyroidism. Whether ophthalmopathy could be predicted prospectively was tested in an independent validation cohort made up of 18 to 20 hyperthyroidism patients plus 17 patients who later progressed to ophthalmopathy. For training and testing, the 100 or so patients in the discovery cohort were randomly divided in a 7:3 ratio. The study also compared thyroid tissue and blood T-cell repertoires from roughly 6 Graves' hyperthyroidism patients. After blood sampling, hyperthyroidism patients were treated with methimazole at a starting dose of 30 mg daily, and ophthalmopathy patients were treated with high-dose intravenous methylprednisolone. The paper reports TCR Vbeta CDR3 sequencing of roughly 140 peripheral blood samples: around 45 ophthalmopathy, around 80 hyperthyroidism and around 17 progressor patients.

This clonotype was counted many times. Its cognate antigen has yet to be identified. Nothing much larger sits one base from this clone, and base qualities are not available. The TCR beta CDR3 regions were amplified from RNA transcripts. The TCR CDR3 was subjected to a first round of RT-PCR using the HTBI primer set and the Qiagen OneStep RT-PCR kit. Libraries were constructed in a second round of multiplex PCR, after which size selection and purification were performed. The libraries were sequenced on an Illumina HiSeq2000 using paired-end 100 bp reads. The study's own analysis went as follows. Raw data were processed with SOAPnuke, discarding reads with adapters, uncalled bases, mean Phred below 15, or no exact constant-primer or identifier match. High-quality paired reads were merged using COPE v1.2.5, and each unique nucleotide sequence was defined as a clonotype. MiTCR v1.1 was used to align the clonotypes against IMGT TRBV, TRBD and TRBJ reference segments. Analysis was restricted to V-J combinations with a frequency above 0.0001, which covered roughly 99% of repertoires. The TCS score was defined as F50 (clonal expansion) divided by E x V (chaos), with BLOSUM62-based TCRdist calculated between CDR3 peptides within each V-J. Welch's t-statistics and random forest reduced around 520 V-J features to 13, which were used in a naive Bayes classifier (R e1071). The public reads were reprocessed in TCRdb via fastp at Q25 and MiXCR, keeping in-frame beta chains. CDR3 protein sequences are deduplicated, and each keeps its most common genes and DNA. In this record, the V and J calls reflect TCRdb's handling and not the investigators' own analysis. The sample has some 300,000 distinct CDR3 sequences on record, over 15% of them singletons. Together, the top ten hold around 34% of the sample.

Stable Graves' hyperthyroidism was defined as the absence of progression to ophthalmopathy over 18 months of follow-up. The hyperthyroidism patients were between 18 and 65 years old and newly diagnosed, with a disease duration of less than 2 months. Patients with uncontrolled infections, other autoimmune diseases, pregnancy or lactation were excluded. Clinical symptoms, serum thyroxine and TRAb, thyroid ultrasound, and orbital computed tomography formed the basis for the diagnoses. Ficoll-Paque density gradient centrifugation was used to isolate PBMCs from around 10 ml of fresh peripheral blood. Total RNA was extracted with Trizol reagent, and quality was checked on an Agilent 2100 Bioanalyzer. The investigation overall reported the following: During validation, the model predicted progression to ophthalmopathy a median of about 6.5 months ahead of onset, with around 71% sensitivity and 72% to 85% specificity. No statistical method was used to set the sample size in advance, and investigators knew the group allocation. Most expanded thyroid clonotypes (frequency above 0.001) were also detected in blood, a finding suggesting that blood repertoires may reflect thyroid immune responses. A model built on a 13 V-J signature distinguished ophthalmopathy from stable hyperthyroidism, reaching 85% to 90% sensitivity and 81.08% specificity in cross-validation and 80%/75% in testing.

The CDR3 runs 15 amino acids, cysteine and phenylalanine included. Solely the CDR3 DNA is kept, with 45 bases framed from the first base. The junction shows trimming of 2 bases on V and 1 base on J, and the gene matches do not reach 4 bases of it. From a lookup of the germline V gene, CDR1 and CDR2 are KGHSH and LQKENI. The source is a man aged 25-40 years with Graves' hyperthyroidism. The sample was blood. The chain uses TRBV18 and TRBJ2-7, with 8 bases in between that match TRBD1. CDR3 sequence: CASSPLTGDSYEQYF. The bases are TGTGCCAGCTCACCATTGACAGGGGATTCCTACGAGCAGTACTTC. When the CDR3 is completed using the reference TRBV18 and TRBJ2-7 genes on either side, the full variable domain is NAGVMQNPRHLVRRRGQEARLRCSPMKGHSHVYWYRQLPEEGLKFMVYLQKENIIDESGMPKERFSAEFPKEGPSILRIQQVVRGDSAAYFCASSPLTGDSYEQYFGPGTRLTVT.